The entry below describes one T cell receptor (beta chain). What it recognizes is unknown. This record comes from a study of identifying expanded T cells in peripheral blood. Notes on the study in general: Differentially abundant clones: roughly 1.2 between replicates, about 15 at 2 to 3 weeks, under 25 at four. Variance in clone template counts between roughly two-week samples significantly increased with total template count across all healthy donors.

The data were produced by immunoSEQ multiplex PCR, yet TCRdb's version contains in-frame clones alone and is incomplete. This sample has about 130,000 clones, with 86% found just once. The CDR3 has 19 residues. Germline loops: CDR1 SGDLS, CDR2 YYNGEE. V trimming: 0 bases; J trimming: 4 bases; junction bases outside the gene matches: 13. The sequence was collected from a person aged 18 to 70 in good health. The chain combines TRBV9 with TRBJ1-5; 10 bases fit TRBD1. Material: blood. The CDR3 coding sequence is TGTGCCAGCAGCGTAGCCGACAGGGGGCGGGAGCCGGCAAATCAGCCCCAGCATTTT. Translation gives CASSVADRGREPANQPQHF.